The 24 T cell receptor beta chains in this list originate from one sample, sequenced in a study of cytomegalovirus exposure and HLA in healthy donors. The PCR had 60 Vbeta and 13 Jbeta primers. Profiling relied on immunoSEQ multiplex PCR, and the TCRdb table lists in-frame clones only, not all of them. The sample comprises about 140,000 clones, around 80% of which are singletons, and about 3.2% rests with the top ten. Sample: PBMCs. The receptors here all came from a man between 18 and 35 years old in good health and CMV-seropositive.

The chain couples TRBV27 to TRBJ2-5, with D possibly matching TRBD1 (5 bases). V was shortened by 1 base and J by 4 bases, with 10 bases between the two germline ends. This CDR3 contains 14 residues. The germline V gene encodes CDR1 MNHEY and CDR2 SMNVEV (reference sequence). CDR3 in amino acids: CASSLLGEGETQYF. Here the CDR3 DNA reads TGTGCCAGCAGTTTATTAGGGGAAGGAGAGACCCAGTACTTC.

V and J are TRBV30 and TRBJ1-1; 9 bases line up with TRBD1. This CDR3 is built from 14 residues. Germline CDR1 reads GTSNPN; CDR2 reads SVGIG (reference sequence). The ends lost 5 bases at V and 4 bases at J; junction bases unmatched: 8. In DNA form, the CDR3 reads TGTGCCTGGCAGACAGGGGGTTTGACCACTGAAGCTTTCTTT. Translated, it gives CAWQTGGLTTEAFF. The full variable domain, rest sourced from reference TRBV30 and TRBJ1-1, is SQTIHQWPATLVQPVGSPLSLECTVEGTSNPNLYWYRQAAGRGLQLLFYSVGIGQISSEVPQNLSASRPQDRQFILSSKKLLLSDSGFYLCAWQTGGLTTEAFFGQGTRLTVV.

The chain couples TRBV7-9 to TRBJ2-2; D not resolved. The CDR3 runs to 12 residues. V was pared by 5 bases and J by 3 bases, with 4 bases between. Germline-derived CDR1 and CDR2 are SEHNR and FQNEAQ (reference sequence). CDR3 region: CASSRDTGELFF. The CDR3, as DNA: TGTGCCAGCAGCCGGGACACCGGGGAGCTGTTTTTT. Filled out from reference TRBV7-9 and TRBJ2-2, the complete variable domain reads DTGVSQNPRHKITKRGQNVTFRCDPISEHNRLYWYRQTLGQGPEFLTYFQNEAQLEKSRLLSDRFSAERPKGSFSTLEIQRTEQGDSAMYLCASSRDTGELFFGEGSRLTVL.

The chain links TRBV6-1 to TRBJ2-3; D unclear. Trimming pared 1 base from V and 1 base from J, leaving 9 bases between. There are 15 residues in the CDR3. Germline values: CDR1 MNHNS, CDR2 SASEGT. The CDR3 nucleotides read TGTGCCAGCAGTGAAGGACTCTTGGGCACAGATACGCAGTATTTT. The encoded protein is CASSEGLLGTDTQYF.

V usage is TRBV27 and J usage is TRBJ1-1, with TRBD1 identical over 9 bases. Per germline, CDR1 MNHEY and CDR2 SMNVEV (reference sequence). This CDR3 is 16 amino acids long. V trimming: 6 bases; J trimming: 5 bases; junction bases outside the gene matches: 13. CDR3 DNA: TGTGCCAGCAGCTCTACACAGGGGGCGACGGATACTGAAGCTTTCTTT. Translation: CASSSTQGATDTEAFF.

The chain carries TRBV27 and TRBJ2-5; 11 nucleotides match TRBD2. Germline CDR1 is MNHEY and CDR2 is SMNVEV (reference sequence). Unmatched junction bases numbered 7, after V lost 6 bases and J lost 1 base. The CDR3 runs 16 residues. CDR3 sequence (DNA): TGTGCCAGCAGACACATAGCGGGAGGGCCCCAAGAGACCCAGTACTTC. Translated: CASRHIAGGPQETQYF.

V is TRBV27 and J is TRBJ2-1; 9 bases agree with TRBD2. The CDR3 covers 16 residues. Germline V gene sequence: CDR1 MNHEY, CDR2 SMNVEV (reference sequence). The V segment lost 2 bases and the J segment 4 bases; nucleotides outside the gene matches: 6. The CDR3 DNA reads as TGTGCCAGCAGTTTAGAAATGACTAGCGGTTACAATGAGCAGTTCTTC. Translating it yields CASSLEMTSGYNEQFF.

The V and J genes are TRBV6-8 and TRBJ2-7; 8 positions agree with TRBD1. V trimming: 11 bases; J trimming: 6 bases; junction bases outside the gene matches: 9. Germline V gene sequence: CDR1 MNHGY, CDR2 SAAAGT. The CDR3 has 12 amino acids. CDR3 protein: CALRTGNSEQYF. CDR3 DNA: TGTGCCCTTAGGACAGGGAATAGCGAGCAGTACTTC.

The CDR3 spells CASSPPRAKRYTF. The CDR3 DNA is TGTGCCAGCAGCCCACCGAGGGCAAAGCGCTACACCTTC. The chain has TRBV5-4 and TRBJ1-2; D gene uncertain. CDR3 size: 13 residues. Trimming left V 4 bases short and J 9 bases short, with 16 bases between. Per the germline V gene, CDR1 is SGHNT and CDR2 is YYREEE (reference sequence).

The chain has TRBV19 and TRBJ1-2; D gene unclear. Germline V CDR1 and CDR2: LNHDA, SQIVND (reference sequence). V was clipped by 4 bases and J by 8 bases, with 8 bases between them. The CDR3 runs 11 residues. CDR3 sequence (DNA): TGTGCCAGTAGTAGAGCACAGGGCTACACCTTC. This gives the protein CASSRAQGYTF.

The CDR3 loop reads CASSYRSYEQYF. CDR3 nucleotides: TGTGCCAGCAGTTATAGATCCTACGAGCAGTACTTC. The V and J genes are TRBV28 and TRBJ2-7; D not certain. The germline CDR1 and CDR2 sequences are MDHEN and SYDVKM. Trimming removed 4 bases from V and 1 base from J, with 5 bases in between. This CDR3 comprises 12 residues.

The J gene is TRBJ1-4, the V gene TRBV9, with 9 bases lining up with TRBD1. In germline, CDR1 is SGDLS, CDR2 YYNGEE. The CDR3 totals 16 residues. The trim removed 4 bases at V and 8 bases at J, leaving 12 bases unmatched. CDR3 sequence: CASSLHPGTGTEKLFF. The CDR3 DNA reads as TGTGCCAGCAGCCTCCACCCCGGGACAGGGACCGAAAAACTGTTTTTT.

V gene TRBV2 combines with J gene TRBJ2-3; no firm D call. The ends were cut back, 4 bases at V and 1 base at J, with 3 bases in the middle. CDR1 SNHLY and CDR2 FYNNEI come from the germline V gene. CDR3 size: 12 residues. CDR3 amino acids: CASSGGTDTQYF. DNA for the CDR3: TGTGCCAGCAGTGGAGGCACAGATACGCAGTATTTT.

This rearrangement joins TRBV6-1 to TRBJ1-4, with 7 bases lining up with TRBD1. Germline V lookup: CDR1 MNHNS, CDR2 SASEGT. The CDR3 spans 14 residues. The J segment lost 8 bases and the V segment lost 7 bases, leaving 10 bases of the junction unmatched. The CDR3 nucleotides are TGTGCCAGCATGAGTAAGGGGGCCAGAGAAAAACTGTTTTTT. Encoded protein: CASMSKGAREKLFF.

The chain couples TRBV28 to TRBJ1-3, with D possibly TRBD1 on 5 matching bases. The germline V gene has CDR1 MDHEN and CDR2 SYDVKM. The CDR3 has 14 amino acids. V was cut by 5 bases and J by 0 bases, with 8 bases left in between. The CDR3 DNA reads as TGTGCCAGCAGTCTTGACAGCTCTGGAAACACCATATATTTT. Amino acids: CASSLDSSGNTIYF.

V and J are TRBV5-4 and TRBJ1-1, with 8 bases identical to TRBD1. Germline lookup yields CDR1 SGHNT and CDR2 YYREEE (reference sequence). The CDR3 is made up of 16 amino acids. The V and J ends lost 4 bases and 1 base, in that order; junction bases with no gene match: 9. CDR3 protein: CASSLGQGGKNTEAFF. CDR3 nucleotide sequence: TGTGCCAGCAGCCTTGGACAGGGAGGGAAGAACACTGAAGCTTTCTTT.

V gene TRBV15 combines with J gene TRBJ2-7; tentative D call: TRBD2 (6 bases). Trimming took off 3 bases at V and 4 bases at J, with 16 bases between the two ends. This CDR3 comprises 15 residues. Germline loops: CDR1 LNHNV, CDR2 YYDKDF (reference sequence). The CDR3 nucleotides are TGTGCCACCAGCAGCAGGGACGCCGGGACTTACGAGCAGTACTTC. Its protein product is CATSSRDAGTYEQYF.

The rearrangement links TRBV27 to TRBJ2-5; D is ambiguous. The CDR3 totals 15 residues. Trimming took off 4 bases at V and 2 bases at J, with 14 bases between the two ends. Germline CDR1 reads MNHEY; CDR2 reads SMNVEV (reference sequence). CDR3 nucleotides: TGTGCCAGCAGTTCGTCGTCTAATTTTCAAGAGACCCAGTACTTC. Protein: CASSSSSNFQETQYF.

The V gene is TRBV7-9, the J gene TRBJ2-1; 9 bases agree with TRBD2. The V segment lost 7 bases and the J segment 10 bases; nucleotides outside the gene matches: 11. The length of the CDR3 is 14 residues. The germline gives CDR1 SEHNR, CDR2 FQNEAQ (reference sequence). CDR3 DNA: TGTGCCAGCATTCTTGCGGGAGGGCCCGACGAGCAGTTCTTC. Translating it yields CASILAGGPDEQFF.

The gene calls are TRBV6-1 and TRBJ2-1, with 8 positions matching TRBD1. Trimming removed 4 bases from V and 0 bases from J; junction bases left unmatched: 5. CDR1 MNHNS and CDR2 SASEGT come from the germline V gene. The CDR3 is 16 amino acids. The CDR3 sequence: CASSGRQGNSYNEQFF. As DNA, the CDR3 is TGTGCCAGCAGTGGACGACAGGGGAACTCCTACAATGAGCAGTTCTTC.

The genes are TRBV20-1 and TRBJ2-3; D is ambiguous. The CDR3 spans 11 residues. Germline CDR1 is DFQATT and CDR2 is SNEGSKA (reference sequence). V was cut by 8 bases and J by 3 bases, with 9 bases left in between. The CDR3, as DNA: TGCAGTCCCCTAAGAACAGATACGCAGTATTTT. Its translation: CSPLRTDTQYF.

The chain employs TRBV18 and TRBJ2-7; no definite D call. The CDR3 spans 13 residues. Germline CDR1 KGHSH, CDR2 LQKENI. V gave up 6 bases and J gave up 2 bases, with 11 bases separating them. CDR3 sequence reads: CASSPRSPYEQYF. The CDR3, as DNA: TGTGCCAGCTCCCCTAGATCCCCCTACGAGCAGTACTTC.

The CDR3 nucleotides are TGTGCCAGCAGTTCAGCGGGAGCCTACAATGAGCAGTTCTTC. This gives the protein CASSSAGAYNEQFF. This rearrangement joins TRBV6-5 to TRBJ2-1, with TRBD2 matching over 8 bases. V gave up 4 bases and J gave up 2 bases; unmatched junction bases: 1. Per the germline V gene, CDR1 is MNHEY and CDR2 is SVGAGI. CDR3 length: 14 residues.

The rearrangement links TRBV14 to TRBJ1-1; TRBD1 matches 10 bases. With 4 bases clipped from V and 4 bases from J, the junction kept 3 bases outside the gene matches. Germline V gene lookup returns CDR1 SGHDN and CDR2 FVKESK. This CDR3 has 14 amino acids. This chain's CDR3 is CASSRWTGGTEAFF. For the CDR3, the DNA is TGTGCCAGCAGCCGGTGGACAGGGGGCACTGAAGCTTTCTTT.